Listed here are 23 T cell receptor beta chains from one sample, sequenced in a study of graft-versus-host responses after intestinal transplantation. Assay used: immunoSEQ multiplex PCR; TCRdb lists only in-frame clones, some missing. The sample has around 100,000 clones, approximately 94% seen once. No antigen has been identified for these receptors. The sequencing here drew on unstimulated CD8+ T cells sorted from spleen or lymph node cells, taken before intestinal transplant. The receptors originated from a human donor who received an intestinal transplant.

The rearrangement uses TRBV27 and TRBJ2-3; no firm D call. This CDR3 contains 15 residues. Trimming removed 0 bases from V and 1 base from J, with 8 bases in between. Germline assignment: CDR1 MNHEY and CDR2 SMNVEV (reference sequence). CDR3 residues: CASSLSPTGTDTQYF. CDR3 bases: TGTGCCAGCAGTTTATCCCCCACGGGCACAGATACGCAGTATTTT.

The chain uses TRBV5-4 and TRBJ2-7; a possible D gene is TRBD2 (6 bases). The CDR3 has 15 amino acids. Trimming pared 2 bases from V and 2 bases from J, leaving 14 bases between. Germline CDR1 reads SGHNT; CDR2 reads YYREEE (reference sequence). This CDR3 is CASSFGAGTTYEQYF. The CDR3 bases are TGTGCCAGCAGCTTTGGGGCGGGGACCACCTACGAGCAGTACTTC.

This clone was detected once. The chain carries TRBV6-5 and TRBJ2-2; no definite D call. CDR1 MNHEY and CDR2 SVGAGI come from the germline V gene. This CDR3 is 14 amino acids long. V lost 5 bases and J 5 bases, leaving 12 bases between the germline ends. CDR3 nucleotide sequence: TGTGCCAGCAGTGAAAACCGGTGGACCGGGGAGCTGTTTTTT. As protein: CASSENRWTGELFF.

This chain uses TRBV5-6 with TRBJ2-3; no clear D. The germline V and J ends were trimmed by 4 bases and 5 bases, with 8 bases remaining between them. There are 12 residues in the CDR3. Germline values: CDR1 SGHDT, CDR2 YYEEEE. The CDR3 DNA follows: TGTGCCAGCAGCCCATCTCTAGATACGCAGTATTTT. Translation: CASSPSLDTQYF.

V usage is TRBV19 and J usage is TRBJ1-1; D call uncertain. From germline, CDR1 is LNHDA and CDR2 SQIVND (reference sequence). The length of the CDR3 is 12 residues. The germline V and J ends were trimmed by 5 bases and 4 bases, with 8 bases remaining between them. CDR3 loop: CASSVGFTEAFF. For the CDR3, the DNA is TGTGCCAGTAGTGTCGGGTTCACTGAAGCTTTCTTT.

The V call is TRBV5-3, the J call TRBJ2-5; 10 positions match TRBD2. TRBV5-3 carries the ORF label, with uncertain function. The CDR3 totals 18 residues. The V gene end was trimmed by 10 bases and the J gene end by 0 bases; junction bases not matched to a gene: 18. The CDR3 DNA follows: TGTGCCGTCCCCCAGGCCGCGACTAGCGGGCTGTACCAAGAGACCCAGTACTTC. Protein: CAVPQAATSGLYQETQYF.

This chain connects TRBV4-1 to TRBJ1-1; D may be TRBD1 (6 bases). Trimming cost V 1 base and J 5 bases, with 17 bases left between them. CDR3 size: 16 residues. Germline V CDR1 and CDR2: MGHRA, YSYEKL. CDR3 DNA sequence: TGCGCCAGCAGCCAAGTCTCCCACACAGGGATGACTGAAGCTTTCTTT. Residues: CASSQVSHTGMTEAFF.

This clone was seen only once. The V call is TRBV19, the J call TRBJ2-7, with a weak D call TRBD2 (6 bases). From germline, CDR1 is LNHDA and CDR2 SQIVND (reference sequence). Trimming removed 1 base at V and 4 bases at J, with 14 bases between. The CDR3 contains 15 residues. The CDR3 bases are TGTGCCAGTAGTATAGGGCGGGGACGTTTATACGAGCAGTACTTC. Protein: CASSIGRGRLYEQYF.

This chain links TRBV13 with TRBJ1-2; 12 bases align to TRBD1. The ends lost 4 bases at V and 10 bases at J; junction bases unmatched: 7. Germline-derived CDR1 and CDR2 are PRHDT and FYEKMQ (reference sequence). The CDR3 contains 14 residues. Written as DNA, the CDR3 is TGTGCCAGCAGCTACCGGGACAGGGGGCGCGACTACACCTTC. Translating it yields CASSYRDRGRDYTF.

The chain has TRBV15 and TRBJ2-7, with 7 bases aligning to TRBD1. Germline V gene lookup returns CDR1 LNHNV and CDR2 YYDKDF (reference sequence). CDR3 length: 14 residues. V was clipped by 3 bases and J by 0 bases; unmatched bases: 2. The CDR3 sequence is CATSSQGVSYEQYF. The DNA for the CDR3 is TGTGCCACCAGCAGCCAGGGGGTCTCCTACGAGCAGTACTTC.

The chain links TRBV7-8 to TRBJ2-2; D assignment may be TRBD1 or TRBD2 (5 bases each). The CDR3 runs to 13 residues. Per germline, CDR1 SGHVS and CDR2 FQNEAQ. Trimming stripped 6 bases from V and 6 bases from J, with 11 bases between. CDR3 sequence reads: CASSFSGPGELFF. For the CDR3, the DNA is TGTGCCAGCAGTTTTTCGGGGCCCGGGGAGCTGTTTTTT.

The chain has TRBV27 and TRBJ2-1, with 7 bases that match TRBD1. The CDR3 consists of 17 residues. The germline V gene has CDR1 MNHEY and CDR2 SMNVEV (reference sequence). The V segment lost 6 bases and the J segment 5 bases; nucleotides outside the gene matches: 16. CDR3 sequence: CASRVRPTGDLNNEQFF. The CDR3 DNA reads TGTGCCAGCAGGGTCCGACCCACAGGGGACCTAAACAATGAGCAGTTCTTC.

This rearrangement joins TRBV4-1 to TRBJ2-7; the match to TRBD1 covers 8 bases. Germline CDR1 MGHRA, CDR2 YSYEKL. This CDR3 contains 15 residues. After removal of 2 bases from V and 2 bases from J, the junction contained 5 bases not matched to a gene. Written as DNA, the CDR3 is TGCGCCAGCAGCCAAAAGACAGGGGCCCCCTACGAGCAGTACTTC. Encoded protein: CASSQKTGAPYEQYF.

The rearrangement links TRBV9 to TRBJ1-1; 8 nucleotides line up with TRBD1. The germline V gene has CDR1 SGDLS and CDR2 YYNGEE. This CDR3 is built from 13 residues. V lost 4 bases and J lost 8; bases outside the gene matches: 7. Here the CDR3 DNA reads TGTGCCAGCAGCACCCCAGGGACAGGCGAAGCTTTCTTT. It translates to CASSTPGTGEAFF. The whole variable domain, remainder taken from reference TRBV9 and TRBJ1-1, is DSGVTQTPKHLITATGQRVTLRCSPRSGDLSVYWYQQSLDQGLQFLIQYYNGEERAKGNILERFSAQQFPDLHSELNLSSLELGDSALYFCASSTPGTGEAFFGQGTRLTVV.

The chain is built from TRBV6-5 and TRBJ2-5; the match to TRBD2 covers 12 bases. Trimming cost V 4 bases and J 3 bases; bases outside gene matches: 6. The CDR3 sequence is 16 residues long. Germline V lookup: CDR1 MNHEY, CDR2 SVGAGI. The CDR3: CASSSRLAGEKETQYF. DNA of the CDR3: TGTGCCAGCAGTTCCCGACTAGCGGGGGAGAAAGAGACCCAGTACTTC.

This rearrangement joins TRBV4-1 to TRBJ1-1; D is uncertain. V lost 0 bases and J 11 bases, leaving 10 bases between the germline ends. This CDR3 spans 12 amino acids. CDR1 MGHRA and CDR2 YSYEKL come from the germline V gene. CDR3 protein: CASSQESGGAFF. The CDR3 bases are TGCGCCAGCAGCCAAGAATCTGGTGGGGCTTTCTTT.

The chain is built from TRBV13 and TRBJ2-7; 8 positions match TRBD1. Germline loops: CDR1 PRHDT, CDR2 FYEKMQ (reference sequence). This CDR3 spans 14 amino acids. V lost 5 bases and J lost 2; bases outside the gene matches: 5. The CDR3 sequence: CASSIQGEAYEQYF. The CDR3 bases are TGTGCCAGCAGCATACAGGGGGAAGCCTACGAGCAGTACTTC.

The V call is TRBV5-6, the J call TRBJ2-3; D gene uncertain. Trimming pared 4 bases from V and 4 bases from J, leaving 16 bases between. CDR1 and CDR2 from the germline V gene are SGHDT and YYEEEE. The CDR3 contains 15 residues. In DNA form, the CDR3 reads TGTGCCAGCAGCCCCGACGGTCGCCCTGCAGATACGCAGTATTTT. Translation gives CASSPDGRPADTQYF.

This chain uses TRBV30 with TRBJ2-1; D is ambiguous. Trimming removed 2 bases at V and 7 bases at J, with 6 bases between. CDR3 size: 11 residues. Germline V gene data show CDR1 as GTSNPN and CDR2 as SVGIG (reference sequence). The CDR3 region has the DNA TGTGCCTGGAGTTTGGGGAATGAGCAGTTCTTC. Amino acid sequence: CAWSLGNEQFF.

The CDR3 coding sequence is TGCGCCAGCAGTGAGACGGTCTACGAGCAGTACTTC. Protein sequence: CASSETVYEQYF. This sequence joins TRBV10-1 and TRBJ2-7; unclear D gene. The CDR3 has 12 amino acids. Trimming removed 2 bases at V and 3 bases at J, with 5 bases between. CDR1 and CDR2 (germline): WNHNN, SYGVQD (reference sequence).

CDR3 loop: CASSQDSTDRIEWLHF. CDR3 DNA: TGCGCCAGCAGCCAAGATTCAACCGACCGAATTGAGTGGCTCCACTTT. This chain links TRBV4-1 with TRBJ1-6; the D is unclear. Trimming removed 0 bases at V and 16 bases at J, with 22 bases between. From germline, CDR1 is MGHRA and CDR2 YSYEKL. The CDR3 sequence is 16 residues long.

The rearrangement uses TRBV7-9 and TRBJ1-1; no clear D. Between the trimmed V and J ends, which lost 1 base and 8 bases, there was a span of 8 bases. Per the germline V gene, CDR1 is SEHNR and CDR2 is FQNEAQ (reference sequence). This CDR3 contains 12 residues. The CDR3 coding sequence is TGTGCCAGCAGCTTAGACGCCGAAGAAGCTTTCTTT. Protein: CASSLDAEEAFF. Looking up the rest from reference TRBV7-9 and TRBJ1-1 gives the full variable domain: DTGVSQNPRHKITKRGQNVTFRCDPISEHNRLYWYRQTLGQGPEFLTYFQNEAQLEKSRLLSDRFSAERPKGSFSTLEIQRTEQGDSAMYLCASSLDAEEAFFGQGTRLTVV.

This chain joins TRBV4-1 and TRBJ1-4; 7 nucleotides align to TRBD1. Per germline, CDR1 MGHRA and CDR2 YSYEKL. The CDR3 loop spans 15 amino acids. V was pared by 4 bases and J by 7 bases, with 9 bases of the junction left unmatched. In DNA form, the CDR3 reads TGCGCCAGCAGCCCCACACAGGGGCCCGGTGAAAAACTGTTTTTT. Amino acids: CASSPTQGPGEKLFF.